The clone carrying this T cell receptor (beta chain) has just a few counts. Its specificity is not known. The data stem from a study of T cell clonotyping in hematopoietic cell transplantation. Study as a whole: Cytoreduction preceded collection of pretransplant recipient samples. Overall study findings and caveats: Few recipient clonotypes overlapped donors; over 95% were de novo at given depth. Recipient TCR diversity dropped after transplant; expanded clonotypes rose from day 30 to 180.

This table comes from immunoSEQ multiplex PCR, and its TCRdb copy is limited to in-frame clones, with some not included. The table records some 35,000 clones, 85% to 95% of them present only once. Noted time point: recipient sample about 28 days before transplant, after cytoreduction. Samples: about 28 days before transplant, then days 30, 100 and 180 after. This CDR3 contains 13 residues. Germline CDR1 reads MDHEN; CDR2 reads SYDVKM. V trimming: 8 bases; J trimming: 10 bases; junction bases outside the gene matches: 12. The sample consisted of peripheral blood mononuclear cells, taken before stem cell transplant. The chain couples TRBV28 to TRBJ1-2, with 8 bases that match TRBD1. The receptor was derived from a man aged 40-50 years with chronic myeloid leukemia. Some clones in this sample may be carry-over from other donors' samples. CDR3 loop: CASELPGQASYTF. The DNA of the CDR3 is TGTGCCAGCGAACTACCGGGACAGGCTTCCTACACCTTC.